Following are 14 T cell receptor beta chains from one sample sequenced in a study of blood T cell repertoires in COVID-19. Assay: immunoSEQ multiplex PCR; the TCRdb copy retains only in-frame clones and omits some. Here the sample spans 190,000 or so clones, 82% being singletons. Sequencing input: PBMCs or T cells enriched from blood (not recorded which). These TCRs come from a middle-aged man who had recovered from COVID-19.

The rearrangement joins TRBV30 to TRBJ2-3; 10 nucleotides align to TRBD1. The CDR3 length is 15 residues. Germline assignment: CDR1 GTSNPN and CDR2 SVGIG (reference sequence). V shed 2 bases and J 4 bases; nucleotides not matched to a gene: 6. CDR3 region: CAWSPGQGRPDTQYF. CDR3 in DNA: TGTGCCTGGAGTCCGGGACAGGGGAGGCCAGATACGCAGTATTTT.

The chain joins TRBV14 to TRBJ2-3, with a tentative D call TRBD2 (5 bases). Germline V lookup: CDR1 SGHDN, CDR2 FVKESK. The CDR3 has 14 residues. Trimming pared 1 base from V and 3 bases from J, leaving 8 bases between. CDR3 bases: TGTGCCAGCAGCCAAGCACAGCGGACAGATACGCAGTATTTT. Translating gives CASSQAQRTDTQYF. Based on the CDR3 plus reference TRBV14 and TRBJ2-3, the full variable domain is EAGVTQFPSHSVIEKGQTVTLRCDPISGHDNLYWYRRVMGKEIKFLLHFVKESKQDESGMPNNRFLAERTGGTYSTLKVQPAELEDSGVYFCASSQAQRTDTQYFGPGTRLTVL.

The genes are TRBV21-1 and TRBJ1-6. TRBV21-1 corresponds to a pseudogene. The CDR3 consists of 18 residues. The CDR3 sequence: CASSKAFLWSSYNSPLHF. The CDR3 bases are TGTGCCAGCAGCAAAGCGTTCCTCTGGAGCTCCTATAATTCACCCCTCCACTTT.

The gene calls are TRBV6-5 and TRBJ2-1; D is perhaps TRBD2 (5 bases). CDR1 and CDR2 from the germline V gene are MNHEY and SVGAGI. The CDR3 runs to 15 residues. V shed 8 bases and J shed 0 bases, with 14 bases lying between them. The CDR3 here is CASVTAVSSYNEQFF. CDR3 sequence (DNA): TGTGCCAGCGTTACAGCGGTCAGCTCCTACAATGAGCAGTTCTTC.

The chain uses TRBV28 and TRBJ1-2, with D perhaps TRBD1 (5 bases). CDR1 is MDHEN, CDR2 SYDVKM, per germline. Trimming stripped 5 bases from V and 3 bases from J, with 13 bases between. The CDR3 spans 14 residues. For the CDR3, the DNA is TGTGCCAGCAGTCCTGGCGACAGATACTATGGCTACACCTTC. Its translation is CASSPGDRYYGYTF.

The CDR3 here is CASSLGGAGYTF. CDR3 nucleotide sequence: TGTGCCAGCAGTTTGGGGGGGGCTGGCTACACCTTC. The rearrangement joins TRBV12-3 or TRBV12-4 to TRBJ1-2, with D tentatively TRBD1 (6 bases). V was pared by 3 bases and J by 7 bases, with 9 bases between. The CDR3 length is 12 residues.

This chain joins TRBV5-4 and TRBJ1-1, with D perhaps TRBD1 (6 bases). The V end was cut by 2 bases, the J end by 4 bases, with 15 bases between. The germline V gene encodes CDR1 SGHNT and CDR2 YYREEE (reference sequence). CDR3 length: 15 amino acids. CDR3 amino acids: CASSLGTGSGTEAFF. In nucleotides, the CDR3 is TGTGCCAGCAGCTTAGGAACAGGGAGTGGCACTGAAGCTTTCTTT.

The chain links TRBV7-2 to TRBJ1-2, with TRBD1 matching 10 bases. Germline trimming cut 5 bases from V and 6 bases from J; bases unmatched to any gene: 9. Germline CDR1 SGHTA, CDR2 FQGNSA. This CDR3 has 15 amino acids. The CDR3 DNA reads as TGTGCCAGCAGCCCCCAAACCGGGACAGGGGATGGCTACACCTTC. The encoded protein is CASSPQTGTGDGYTF.

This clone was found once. The CDR3 sequence: CSASLRPESSYNEQFF. CDR3 sequence (DNA): TGCAGTGCTAGTTTGCGGCCGGAGAGCTCCTACAATGAGCAGTTCTTC. This rearrangement joins TRBV20-1 to TRBJ2-1; D gene ambiguous. Germline loops: CDR1 DFQATT, CDR2 SNEGSKA (reference sequence). Trimming shortened V by 3 bases and J by 0 bases, and 15 bases separated the two germline ends. There are 16 residues in the CDR3.

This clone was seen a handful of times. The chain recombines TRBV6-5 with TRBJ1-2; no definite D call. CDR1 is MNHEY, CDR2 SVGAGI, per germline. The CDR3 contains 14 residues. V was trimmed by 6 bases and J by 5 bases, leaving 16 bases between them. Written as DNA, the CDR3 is TGTGCCAGCAGCTCCCTTGACACGGGGTATGGCTACACCTTC. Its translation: CASSSLDTGYGYTF.

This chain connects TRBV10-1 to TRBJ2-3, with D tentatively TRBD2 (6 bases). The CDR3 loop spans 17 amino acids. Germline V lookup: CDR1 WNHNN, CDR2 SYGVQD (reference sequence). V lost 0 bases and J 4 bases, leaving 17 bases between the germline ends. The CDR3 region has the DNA TGCGCCAGCAGTGAGTCATTCAGCGGGCAGGCTGCAGATACGCAGTATTTT. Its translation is CASSESFSGQAADTQYF.

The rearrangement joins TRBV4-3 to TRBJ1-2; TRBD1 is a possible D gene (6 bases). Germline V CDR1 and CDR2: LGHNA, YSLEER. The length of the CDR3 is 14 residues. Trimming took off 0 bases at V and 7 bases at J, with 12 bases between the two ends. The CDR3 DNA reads TGCGCCAGCAGCCAAGATTCACAGGGTACTGGCTACACCTTC. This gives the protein CASSQDSQGTGYTF.

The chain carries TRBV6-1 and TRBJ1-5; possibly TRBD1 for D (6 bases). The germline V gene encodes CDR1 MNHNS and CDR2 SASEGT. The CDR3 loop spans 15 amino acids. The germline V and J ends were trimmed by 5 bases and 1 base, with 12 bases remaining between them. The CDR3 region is CASSHNDRSNQPQHF. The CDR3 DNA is TGTGCCAGCAGTCACAATGACAGGAGCAATCAGCCCCAGCATTTT.

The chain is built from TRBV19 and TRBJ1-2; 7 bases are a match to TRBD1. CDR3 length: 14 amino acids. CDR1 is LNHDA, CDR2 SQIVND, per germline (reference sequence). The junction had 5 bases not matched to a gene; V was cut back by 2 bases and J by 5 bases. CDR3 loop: CASSIPGTEYGYTF. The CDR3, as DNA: TGTGCCAGTAGTATACCCGGGACAGAGTATGGCTACACCTTC.